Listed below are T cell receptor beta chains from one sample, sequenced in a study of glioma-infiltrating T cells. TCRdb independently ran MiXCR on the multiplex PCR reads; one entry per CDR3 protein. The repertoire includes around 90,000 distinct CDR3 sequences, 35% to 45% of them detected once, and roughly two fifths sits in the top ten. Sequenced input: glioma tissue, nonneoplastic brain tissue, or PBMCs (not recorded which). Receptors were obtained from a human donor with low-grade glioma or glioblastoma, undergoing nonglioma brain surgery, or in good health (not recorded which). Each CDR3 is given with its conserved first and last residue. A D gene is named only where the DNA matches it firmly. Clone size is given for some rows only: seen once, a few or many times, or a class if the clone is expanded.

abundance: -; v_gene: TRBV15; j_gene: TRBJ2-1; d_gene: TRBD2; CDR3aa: CATSRDSGRENEQFF; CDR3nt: TGTGCCACCAGCAGAGATAGCGGGAGAGAGAATGAGCAGTTCTTC
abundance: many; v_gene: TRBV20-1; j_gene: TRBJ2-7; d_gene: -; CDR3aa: CSAREIEQYF; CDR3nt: TGCAGTGCTAGAGAAATCGAGCAGTACTTC
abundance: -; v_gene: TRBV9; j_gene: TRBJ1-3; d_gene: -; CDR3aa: CAVTPYRVWDSGNTIYF; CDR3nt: TGTGCCGTTACGCCTTACAGGGTTTGGGACTCTGGAAACACCATATATTTT
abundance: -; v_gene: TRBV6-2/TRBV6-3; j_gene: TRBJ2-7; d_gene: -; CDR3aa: CASSAYGTRATDTQYF; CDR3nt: TGTGCCAGCAGTGCCTACGGGACAAGGGCGACAGATACGCAGTACTTC
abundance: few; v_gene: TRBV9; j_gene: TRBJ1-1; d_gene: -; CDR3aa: CASSVRGGDTEAFF; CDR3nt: TGTGCCAGCAGCGTACGGGGGGGGGACACTGAAGCTTTCTTT
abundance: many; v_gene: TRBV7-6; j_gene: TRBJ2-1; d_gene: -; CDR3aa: CASSFDPYNEQFF; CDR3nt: TGTGCCAGCAGCTTTGACCCTTACAATGAGCAGTTCTTC
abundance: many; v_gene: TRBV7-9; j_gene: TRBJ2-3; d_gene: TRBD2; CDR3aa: CASSLLTGGSDTQYF; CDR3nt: TGTGCCAGCAGCTTACTTACGGGAGGGTCCGATACGCAGTATTTT
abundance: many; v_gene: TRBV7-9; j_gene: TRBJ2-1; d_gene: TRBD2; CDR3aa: CASSSLSGRTSGRHEQFF; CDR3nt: TGTGCCAGCAGCTCCCTTAGCGGACGGACTAGCGGGAGACATGAGCAGTTCTTC
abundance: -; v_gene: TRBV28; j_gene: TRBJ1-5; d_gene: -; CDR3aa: CARGLSPGLSNQPQHF; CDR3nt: TGTGCCCGAGGTTTAAGTCCGGGCCTTAGCAATCAGCCCCAGCATTTT
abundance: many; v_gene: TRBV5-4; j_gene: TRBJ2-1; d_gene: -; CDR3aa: CASSRGPNNEQFF; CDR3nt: TGTGCCAGCAGCCGGGGACCGAACAATGAGCAGTTCTTC
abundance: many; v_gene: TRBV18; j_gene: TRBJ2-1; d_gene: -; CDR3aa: CASSALRGNEQFF; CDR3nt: TGTGCCAGCTCAGCCTTACGGGGCAATGAGCAGTTCTTC
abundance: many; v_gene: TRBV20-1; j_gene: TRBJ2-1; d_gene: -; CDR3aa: CSAQTGDGYNEQFF; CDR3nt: TGCAGTGCCCAAACAGGAGATGGGTACAATGAGCAGTTCTTC
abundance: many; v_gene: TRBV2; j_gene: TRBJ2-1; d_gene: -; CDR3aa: CARRVGPSYNEQFF; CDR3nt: TGTGCCAGGAGGGTGGGGCCTTCCTACAATGAGCAGTTCTTC
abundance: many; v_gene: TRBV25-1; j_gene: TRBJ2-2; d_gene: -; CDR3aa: CASSRAGANTGELFF; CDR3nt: TGTGCCAGCAGTCGTGCGGGGGCCAACACCGGGGAGCTGTTTTTT
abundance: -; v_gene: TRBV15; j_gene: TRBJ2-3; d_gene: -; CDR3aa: CATSRDGGADTQYF; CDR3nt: TGTGCCACCAGCAGAGATGGAGGGGCAGATACGCAGTATTTT
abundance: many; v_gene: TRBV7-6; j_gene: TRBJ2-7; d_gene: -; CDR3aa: CASSPGPYEQYF; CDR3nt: TGTGCCAGCAGCCCTGGGCCCTACGAGCAGTACTTC
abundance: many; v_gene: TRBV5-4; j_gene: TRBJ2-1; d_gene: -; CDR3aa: CASSLASEQFF; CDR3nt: TGTGCCAGCAGCTTGGCTTCCGAGCAGTTCTTC
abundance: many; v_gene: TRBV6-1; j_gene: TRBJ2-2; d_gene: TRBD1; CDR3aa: CASSSGTGNTGELFF; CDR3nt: TGTGCCAGCAGTTCCGGGACAGGGAACACCGGGGAGCTGTTTTTT
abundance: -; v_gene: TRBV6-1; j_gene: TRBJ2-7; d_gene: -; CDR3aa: CASRAGQPYEQYF; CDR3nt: TGTGCCAGCAGGGCAGGACAGCCCTACGAGCAGTACTTC
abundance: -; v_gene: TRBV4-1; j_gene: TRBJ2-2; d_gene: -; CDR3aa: CASGQEGGCNEQFFGPAYGELFF; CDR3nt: -
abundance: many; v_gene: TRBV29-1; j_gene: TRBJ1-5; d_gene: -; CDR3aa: CSVVDTDNQPQHF; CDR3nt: TGCAGCGTTGTGGATACAGACAATCAGCCCCAGCATTTT
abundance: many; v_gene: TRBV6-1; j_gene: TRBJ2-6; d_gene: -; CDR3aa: CASRAGANVLTF; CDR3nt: TGTGCCAGCCGGGCTGGGGCCAACGTCCTGACTTTC
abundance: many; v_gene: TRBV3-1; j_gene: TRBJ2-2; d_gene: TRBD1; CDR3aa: CASSSRTGSIGELFF; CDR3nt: TGTGCCAGCAGCTCTCGGACAGGGAGTATCGGGGAGCTGTTTTTT
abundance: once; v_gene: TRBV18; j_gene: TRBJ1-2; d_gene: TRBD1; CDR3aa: CVSSPLGQDYGYTF; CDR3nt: TGTGTTAGCTCACCCTTAGGACAGGACTATGGCTACACCTTC
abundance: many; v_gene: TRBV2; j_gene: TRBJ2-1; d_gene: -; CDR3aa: CASQQRAGVDNEQFF; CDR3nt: TGTGCCAGCCAACAACGGGCAGGGGTAGACAATGAGCAGTTCTTC